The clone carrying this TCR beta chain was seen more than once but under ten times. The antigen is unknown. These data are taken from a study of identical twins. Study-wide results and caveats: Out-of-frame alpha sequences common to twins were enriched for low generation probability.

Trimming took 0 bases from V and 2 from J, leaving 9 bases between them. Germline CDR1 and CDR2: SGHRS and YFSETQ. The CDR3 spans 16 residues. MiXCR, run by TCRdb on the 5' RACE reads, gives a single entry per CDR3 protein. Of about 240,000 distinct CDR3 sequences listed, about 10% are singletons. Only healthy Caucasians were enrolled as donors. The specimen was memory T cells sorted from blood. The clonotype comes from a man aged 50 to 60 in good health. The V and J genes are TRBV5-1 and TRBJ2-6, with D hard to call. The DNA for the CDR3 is TGCGCCAGCAGCTTGGCAAAGAGAGCTGGGGCCAACGTCCTGACTTTC. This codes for CASSLAKRAGANVLTF.